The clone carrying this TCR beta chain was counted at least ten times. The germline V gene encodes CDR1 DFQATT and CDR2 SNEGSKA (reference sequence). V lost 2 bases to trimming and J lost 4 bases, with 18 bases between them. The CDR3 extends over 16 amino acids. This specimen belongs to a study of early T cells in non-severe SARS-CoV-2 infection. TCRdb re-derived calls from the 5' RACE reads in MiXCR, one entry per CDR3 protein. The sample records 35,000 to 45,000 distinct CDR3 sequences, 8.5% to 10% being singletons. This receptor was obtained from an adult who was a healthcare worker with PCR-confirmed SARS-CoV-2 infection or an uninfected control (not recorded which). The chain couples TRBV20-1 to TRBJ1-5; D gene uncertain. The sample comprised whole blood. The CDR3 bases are TGCAGTGCTAGACGATCATCCTCAGGCCGAAATCAGCCCCAGCATTTT. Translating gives CSARRSSSGRNQPQHF.